This T cell receptor beta chain is from a study of blood T cell repertoires in COVID-19. Study details: Acute and convalescent COVID-19 samples came from the United States, Italy and Spain. PBMCs, B-cell-depleted T cells, or T cells were the source of the cDNA or gDNA that made up the material.

The CDR3 runs to 15 residues. Germline lookup yields CDR1 SGHVS and CDR2 FNYEAQ. Trimming shortened V by 4 bases and J by 2 bases, and 12 bases separated the two germline ends. Study processing details: It was from reference gene primer amplification that nucleated cell counts were estimated. Only in-frame clones appear in the TCRdb table, and some are missing; sequencing was by immunoSEQ multiplex PCR. V and J calls plus clone size are reproduced from that table; the DNA served to infer D and trimming. The sample shows 200,000 to 250,000 clones, less than 85% of them seen only once. This receptor was obtained from a woman of 80 years or more with acute or convalescent COVID-19. The sequenced sample was peripheral blood. This chain uses TRBV7-6 with TRBJ1-5, with D maybe TRBD1 (6 bases). The CDR3 loop is CASSSLPGGNQPQHF. The CDR3 region has the DNA TGTGCCAGCAGCTCCCTTCCAGGGGGCAATCAGCCCCAGCATTTT.